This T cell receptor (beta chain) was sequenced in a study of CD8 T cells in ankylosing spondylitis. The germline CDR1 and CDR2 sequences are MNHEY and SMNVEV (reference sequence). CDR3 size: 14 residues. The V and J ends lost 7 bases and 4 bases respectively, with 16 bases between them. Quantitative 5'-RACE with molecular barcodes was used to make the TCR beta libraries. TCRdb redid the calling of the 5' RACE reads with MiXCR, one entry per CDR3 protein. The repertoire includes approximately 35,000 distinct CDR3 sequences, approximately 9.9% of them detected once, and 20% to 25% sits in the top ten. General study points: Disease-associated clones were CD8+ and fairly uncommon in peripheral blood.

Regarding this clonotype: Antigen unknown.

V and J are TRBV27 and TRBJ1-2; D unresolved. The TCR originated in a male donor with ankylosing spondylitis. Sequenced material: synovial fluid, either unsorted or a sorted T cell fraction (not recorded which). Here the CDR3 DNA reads TGTGCCAGCACCCGGTATAAGGGCAGCTATGGCTACACCTTC. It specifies CASTRYKGSYGYTF.